This T cell receptor (beta chain) is drawn from a study of cytomegalovirus exposure and HLA in healthy donors. PCR used 60 Vbeta primers and 13 Jbeta primers. Repertoires were generated with immunoSEQ multiplex PCR, while TCRdb's copy carries only in-frame clones and drops some. Among approximately 100,000 clones, approximately 80% were seen once, and the ten largest hold roughly 3%. Trimming left V 1 base short and J 3 bases short, with 13 bases between. CDR1 and CDR2 (germline): LNHNV, YYDKDF (reference sequence). CDR3 length: 15 residues. This chain joins TRBV15 and TRBJ2-7; weak D call: TRBD2 (7 bases). This receptor was obtained from a female donor in good health and CMV-seronegative. The sequenced sample was PBMCs. The CDR3 loop reads CATSRGAGAYYEQYF. The CDR3, as DNA: TGTGCCACCAGCAGAGGGGCGGGGGCCTACTACGAGCAGTACTTC.